The rows below give T cell receptor beta chains drawn from one sample of a study of identical twins. TCRdb fed the 5' RACE reads into MiXCR, producing one record per CDR3 protein. This table has roughly 250,000 distinct CDR3 sequences, over 13% appearing once. The sequenced material came from memory (CD45RO+) T cells sorted from blood. The source is a woman between 18 and 29 years old in good health. Each CDR3 is given with its conserved first and last residue. D genes are given only for firm matches. Expanded clones are given a class, and other clones once, few, many or no size at all.

D: .
J: TRBJ2-3
V: TRBV7-8
size: few
CDR3: CASSLAGLTDTQYF
DNA: TGTGCCAGCAGCTTAGCAGGGCTCACAGATACGCAGTATTTT

D: TRBD2
J: TRBJ2-7
V: TRBV5-1
size: many
CDR3: CASSLVSGVSYEQYF
DNA: TGCGCCAGCAGCTTGGTTAGCGGGGTCTCCTACGAGCAGTACTTC

D: .
J: TRBJ1-1
V: TRBV25-1
size: few
CDR3: CASSAYSEAFF
DNA: TGTGCCAGCAGTGCTTACAGCGAAGCTTTCTTT

D: .
J: TRBJ1-1
V: TRBV11-3
size: .
CDR3: CASSFLRSSDAEAFF
DNA: TGTGCCAGCAGCTTCCTACGGTCCTCTGACGCTGAAGCTTTCTTT

D: .
J: TRBJ2-7
V: TRBV5-6
size: few
CDR3: CASSFQGKEQYF
DNA: TGTGCCAGCAGCTTTCAAGGGAAGGAGCAGTACTTC

D: .
J: TRBJ2-6
V: TRBV2
size: .
CDR3: CASAAGTGANVLTF
DNA: TGTGCCAGCGCTGCCGGGACAGGGGCCAACGTCCTGACTTTC

D: .
J: TRBJ2-3
V: TRBV11-3
size: .
CDR3: CASSFERTDTQYF
DNA: TGTGCCAGCAGCTTCGAGCGCACAGATACGCAGTATTTT

D: .
J: TRBJ2-3
V: TRBV11-3
size: few
CDR3: CASTQGTGHADTQYF
DNA: TGTGCCAGCACCCAAGGGACTGGCCATGCGGATACGCAGTATTTT

D: .
J: TRBJ2-1
V: TRBV4-3
size: .
CDR3: CASSQSQGYRMGNEQFF
DNA: TGCGCCAGCAGCCAATCCCAAGGTTACAGGATGGGCAATGAGCAGTTCTTC

D: TRBD2
J: TRBJ2-1
V: TRBV30
size: few
CDR3: CAWSEGTSGTRYNEQFF
DNA: TGTGCCTGGAGTGAGGGAACTAGCGGGACTCGATACAATGAGCAGTTCTTC

D: .
J: TRBJ1-1
V: TRBV3-1
size: .
CDR3: CASSGGAGTEAFF
DNA: TGTGCCAGCAGCGGGGGCGCGGGCACTGAAGCTTTCTTT

D: .
J: TRBJ2-5
V: TRBV4-3
size: few
CDR3: CASSQGVNNQETQYF
DNA: TGCGCCAGCAGCCAAGGGGTAAATAACCAAGAGACCCAGTACTTC

D: .
J: TRBJ2-3
V: TRBV4-1
size: few
CDR3: CASSPDRSVTDTQYF
DNA: TGCGCCAGCAGTCCCGACAGGTCTGTCACAGATACGCAGTATTTT

D: .
J: TRBJ1-5
V: TRBV29-1
size: few
CDR3: CSVGPGGNQPQHF
DNA: TGCAGCGTGGGGCCGGGGGGCAATCAGCCCCAGCATTTT

D: TRBD2
J: TRBJ2-1
V: TRBV7-8
size: many
CDR3: CASSLAGLAGVGSYNEQFF
DNA: TGTGCCAGCAGCTTAGCCGGACTAGCGGGGGTTGGCTCCTACAATGAGCAGTTCTTC

D: .
J: TRBJ2-1
V: TRBV20-1
size: many
CDR3: CSGVVIATNEQFF
DNA: TGCAGTGGGGTGGTTATCGCCACCAATGAGCAGTTCTTC

D: .
J: TRBJ2-5
V: TRBV12-3/TRBV12-4
size: .
CDR3: CASSFPSQGTETQYF
DNA: TGTGCCAGCAGTTTCCCTTCACAGGGTACGGAGACCCAGTACTTC

D: TRBD2
J: TRBJ2-1
V: TRBV9
size: few
CDR3: CASSPRLAGYNEQFF
DNA: TGTGCCAGCAGCCCCCGGCTAGCGGGGTACAATGAGCAGTTCTTC

D: .
J: TRBJ2-3
V: TRBV7-6
size: .
CDR3: CASSARGGTATDTQYF
DNA: TGTGCCAGCAGCGCAAGGGGCGGGACAGCCACAGATACGCAGTATTTT

D: TRBD1
J: TRBJ1-5
V: TRBV19
size: many
CDR3: CASSKPGQGGNQPQHF
DNA: TGTGCCAGTAGTAAACCGGGACAGGGTGGCAATCAGCCCCAGCATTTT

D: .
J: TRBJ1-6
V: TRBV4-2
size: .
CDR3: CASSQNTGLNSPLHF
DNA: TGTGCCAGCAGCCAGAATACAGGGCTAAATTCACCCCTCCACTTT

D: TRBD2
J: TRBJ2-7
V: TRBV7-8
size: .
CDR3: CASSLSRGAYEQYF
DNA: TGTGCCAGCAGCTTATCCCGGGGGGCCTACGAGCAGTACTTC

D: .
J: TRBJ1-2
V: TRBV19
size: .
CDR3: CASSTGTALGYGYTF
DNA: TGTGCCAGTAGTACCGGGACCGCTCTAGGGTATGGCTACACCTTC

D: .
J: TRBJ1-2
V: TRBV5-6
size: .
CDR3: CASSLQQGRGYTF
DNA: TGTGCCAGCAGCTTGCAACAGGGAAGGGGCTACACCTTC

D: .
J: TRBJ1-1
V: TRBV5-1
size: few
CDR3: CASRKDTNTEAFF
DNA: TGCGCCAGCAGAAAGGACACGAACACTGAAGCTTTCTTT

D: .
J: TRBJ1-5
V: TRBV25-1
size: many
CDR3: CASSRRGQPQHF
DNA: TGTGCCAGCTCCAGGCGGGGTCAGCCCCAGCATTTT